A selection of T cell receptor beta chains follows, all from one sample in a study of T-cell memory formation after mild COVID-19. Each CDR3 protein gets one entry after TCRdb re-called the 5' RACE reads with MiXCR. The sample has around 300,000 distinct CDR3 sequences; 7% to 10% are singletons. Sequenced material: PBMCs or a T cell subset sorted from them (not recorded which). These receptors originate from a young man who had mild COVID-19 (a few samples of this study predate the infection). Cell type and time point are not known. Each CDR3 is given with its conserved first and last residue. A D gene is named only where the DNA matches it firmly. Some rows mark clone size as missing; the rest say once, few, many or name a class of expanded clone.

>many|TRBV24-1|TRBJ2-3|TRBD1
TGTGCCACCTTATTCGGGACAGGGAGTGATACGCAGTATTTT
CATLFGTGSDTQYF
>few|TRBV4-2|TRBJ2-3|.
TGTGCCAGCACCCCAGAGGACCATTCCACAGATACGCAGTATTTT
CASTPEDHSTDTQYF
>few|TRBV7-8|TRBJ2-3|.
TGTGCCAGCAGCCCAGTGGGATCCGCGGGCCCAGATACGCAGTATTTT
CASSPVGSAGPDTQYF
>.|TRBV19|TRBJ2-3|TRBD1
TGTGCCAGTAGTCCCCGAGTTGGGACAGCTAAATTT
CASSPRVGTAKF
>.|TRBV12-3/TRBV12-4|TRBJ1-1|.
TGTGCCAGCAGACCCACCACAACAGTAAACACTGAAGCTTTCTTT
CASRPTTTVNTEAFF
>many|TRBV4-3|TRBJ1-5|.
TGCGCCAGCAGCCAAGACGAGGGTCAGCCCCAGCATTTT
CASSQDEGQPQHF
>.|TRBV5-1|TRBJ2-1|.
TGCGCCAGCAGCTCCCGGGGAGTGACCTACAATGAGCAGTTCTTC
CASSSRGVTYNEQFF
>few|TRBV14|TRBJ2-3|TRBD2
TGTGCCAGCAGCCAAGAGCGGGGGGGTATCACAGATACGCAGTATTTT
CASSQERGGITDTQYF
>few|TRBV4-1|TRBJ1-1|.
TGCGCCAGCAGCCAAGATGGGGTAGCTGGGGGCACTGAAGCTTTCTTT
CASSQDGVAGGTEAFF
>few|TRBV18|TRBJ1-6|.
TGTGCCAGCTCCCGGGCCGTAGATTCACCCCTCCACTTT
CASSRAVDSPLHF
>few|TRBV5-5|TRBJ2-3|TRBD2
TGTGCCAGCAGACTCCAACTAGCGGGGACCTCTAGCACAGATACGCAGTATTTT
CASRLQLAGTSSTDTQYF
>few|TRBV2|TRBJ2-7|.
TGTGCCAGCAGTGATCAGGGTAGGGACTACGAGCAGTACTTC
CASSDQGRDYEQYF
>few|TRBV7-9|TRBJ2-3|.
TGTGCCAGCAGCTGGCTAGGCCGGGATACGCAGTATTTT
CASSWLGRDTQYF
>few|TRBV6-2/TRBV6-3|TRBJ2-1|.
TGTGCCAGCAGTTCCAGGGCCAGGGGTCCCGATGAGCAGTTCTTC
CASSSRARGPDEQFF
>.|TRBV27|TRBJ2-1|TRBD2
TGTGCCAGCAGTGGTCGGGGGGGCCGCAATGAGCAGTTCTTC
CASSGRGGRNEQFF
>few|TRBV4-1|TRBJ1-3|.
TGCGCCAGCAGAAACCCGGGACAAGGAAACACCATATATTTT
CASRNPGQGNTIYF